This entry lists 3 T cell receptor beta chains sequenced from one sample in a study of blood T cell repertoires in COVID-19. TCRdb's table, derived via immunoSEQ multiplex PCR, lists solely in-frame clones and lacks some. The sample has some 210,000 clones, 84% seen once; the top ten hold roughly 4.6%. Sequencing was done on a sample of peripheral blood. The source is a woman in her 70s with active or convalescent COVID-19.

This sequence joins TRBV7-3 and TRBJ2-3, with 7 bases that match TRBD2. V was pared by 2 bases and J by 4 bases, with 6 bases of the junction left unmatched. This CDR3 contains 15 residues. Germline-derived CDR1 and CDR2 are SGHTA and FQGTGA. The chain's CDR3 is CASSLGGGPSDTQYF. The CDR3 region has the DNA TGTGCCAGCAGCTTAGGGGGAGGGCCGTCAGATACGCAGTATTTT.

The chain employs TRBV2 and TRBJ2-3, with 7 bases lining up with TRBD1. The CDR3 sequence is 14 residues long. CDR1 is SNHLY, CDR2 FYNNEI, per germline. The V gene end was trimmed by 6 bases and the J gene end by 3 bases; junction bases not matched to a gene: 6. The CDR3: CASRRQGITDTQYF. DNA of the CDR3: TGTGCCAGCAGAAGACAGGGAATTACAGATACGCAGTATTTT.

The gene calls are TRBV7-2 and TRBJ2-1, with 7 bases that match TRBD2. Germline CDR1 and CDR2: SGHTA and FQGNSA. V was pared by 2 bases and J by 3 bases, with 13 bases of the junction left unmatched. The CDR3 has 18 amino acids. For the CDR3, the DNA is TGTGCCAGCAGCTTACCCTCTAGGACTAGAGGAGGCTACAATGAGCAGTTCTTC. Translation gives CASSLPSRTRGGYNEQFF.